This is a list of T cell receptor beta chains from one sample in a study of T-cell memory formation after mild COVID-19. MiXCR was run by TCRdb on the 5' RACE reads, yielding one entry per CDR3 protein. The sample lists fewer than 350,000 distinct CDR3 sequences; over 11% were seen once. Sequencing was carried out using PBMCs or a T cell subset sorted from them (not recorded which). These receptors came from a man between 18 and 29 years old who had mild COVID-19 (a few samples of this study predate the infection). Cell type and time point are not known. Both conserved end residues are part of each CDR3. The D gene is left open where the match is weak. A clone size is listed for some rows: how often the clone was seen (once, few, many), or a class if it is expanded.

D	V	size	J	CDR3	DNA
.	TRBV18	many	TRBJ2-3	CASSPPSTDTQYF	TGTGCCAGCTCACCACCGAGCACAGATACGCAGTATTTT
TRBD2	TRBV4-1	few	TRBJ2-2	CASSRVWGTSGGLNTGELFF	TGCGCCAGCAGCCGCGTCTGGGGGACTAGCGGGGGCCTAAACACCGGGGAGCTGTTTTTT
TRBD1	TRBV18	few	TRBJ1-1	CASSPPGGTGLVAFF	TGTGCCAGCTCACCACCGGGCGGGACAGGGCTGGTTGCTTTCTTT
.	TRBV9	.	TRBJ1-4	CASSVEAEAGNEKLFF	TGTGCCAGCAGCGTAGAAGCCGAGGCCGGTAATGAAAAACTGTTTTTT
.	TRBV11-1	.	TRBJ1-6	CASSGIGSPLHF	TGTGCCAGCAGCGGGATAGGTTCACCCCTCCACTTT
.	TRBV7-9	many	TRBJ2-7	CASSWAGSSNEQYF	TGTGCCAGCAGCTGGGCAGGGAGTTCCAACGAGCAGTACTTC
TRBD1	TRBV12-3/TRBV12-4	.	TRBJ1-2	CASSRRTGERNGYTF	TGTGCCAGCAGTCGGCGGACAGGCGAAAGAAATGGCTACACCTTC
TRBD2	TRBV4-1	.	TRBJ2-3	CATSQEAGPSTDTQYF	TGCGCCACCAGCCAAGAAGCGGGGCCCAGCACAGATACGCAGTATTTT
.	TRBV24-1	.	TRBJ2-3	CATSDPKLMSDTQYF	TGTGCCACCAGTGATCCGAAGTTAATGTCAGATACGCAGTATTTT
.	TRBV7-9	few	TRBJ1-5	CASSLATDIWVSSRDQPQHF	TGTGCCAGCAGCTTAGCTACGGACATTTGGGTCTCTAGTAGGGATCAGCCCCAGCATTTT